The 22 T cell receptor beta chains given below trace back to one sample, sequenced in a study of long-term antiretroviral therapy in people with HIV. Version v3.0 of the immunoSEQ assay ran at survey level. TCRdb's copy holds only in-frame clones and misses some; the assay was immunoSEQ multiplex PCR. The table has 9,500 to 12,000 clones, approximately 85% seen once. The sequenced sample was unsorted PBMCs, obtained 1.8 years after starting antiretroviral therapy. The receptors here all came from a man aged 35-49 years with HIV.

The chain uses TRBV5-1 and TRBJ2-7, with a weak D call TRBD2 (6 bases). The CDR3 totals 17 residues. The germline V gene has CDR1 SGHRS and CDR2 YFSETQ. V shed 3 bases and J shed 0 bases, with 19 bases lying between them. This CDR3 is CASSSLRGSSTSYEQYF. CDR3 in DNA: TGCGCCAGCAGCTCGCTCCGGGGGTCTTCGACCTCCTACGAGCAGTACTTC.

This sequence joins TRBV10-3 and TRBJ2-1; 14 nucleotides match TRBD2. This CDR3 is built from 15 residues. CDR1 and CDR2 from the germline V gene are ENHRY and SYGVKD. Trimming took 8 bases from V and 7 from J; bases not matched to a gene: 7. CDR3 bases: TGTGCCATCGGGACTAGCGGGAGACCCGGTAATGAGCAGTTCTTC. Residues: CAIGTSGRPGNEQFF.

V gene TRBV29-1 combines with J gene TRBJ1-1; 9 bases line up with TRBD1. The J segment lost 6 bases and the V segment lost 2 bases, leaving 7 bases of the junction unmatched. This CDR3 contains 14 residues. CDR1 is SQVTM, CDR2 ANQGSEA, per germline. The CDR3 region is CSVERRGQGPEAFF. The CDR3 region has the DNA TGCAGCGTTGAACGTCGGGGACAGGGACCTGAAGCTTTCTTT.

This chain connects TRBV5-6 to TRBJ2-1; 14 nucleotides agree with TRBD2. CDR3 length: 16 amino acids. Trimming at V came to 4 bases and at J to 5 bases, leaving 5 bases not matched to a gene. Germline V gene data show CDR1 as SGHDT and CDR2 as YYEEEE. The CDR3 DNA reads as TGTGCCAGCAGCACGCCGGGACTAGCGGGGGACAATGAGCAGTTCTTC. Encoded protein: CASSTPGLAGDNEQFF.

Note on this clone: The junction does not match germline at one end; this may be a read error. The J gene is TRBJ2-5, the V gene TRBV7-7, with D perhaps being TRBD1 or TRBD2 (5 bases each). The CDR3 runs 13 residues. Germline V gene sequence: CDR1 SSHAT, CDR2 FNYEAQ (reference sequence). The CDR3 region is CASSSGTRETQYF. The CDR3 nucleotides are TGTGCTAGCAGCTCAGGGACGAGGGAGACCCAGTACTTC.

The rearrangement joins TRBV7-9 to TRBJ2-1, with D uncertain. V was trimmed by 1 base and J by 6 bases, leaving 4 bases between them. This CDR3 is 12 amino acids long. The germline V gene has CDR1 SEHNR and CDR2 FQNEAQ (reference sequence). In nucleotides, the CDR3 is TGTGCCAGCAGCTTAGTAATCAATGAGCAGTTCTTC. It translates to CASSLVINEQFF.

This clone was recorded a few times. The rearrangement links TRBV6-6 to TRBJ1-2, with TRBD1 as a possible D gene (6 bases). Germline CDR1 reads MNHNY; CDR2 reads SVGAGI (reference sequence). This CDR3 is 13 amino acids long. Trimming cost V 5 bases and J 2 bases, with 9 bases left between them. CDR3 sequence reads: CASSQQGNYGYTF. The CDR3 DNA follows: TGTGCCAGCAGTCAACAGGGAAACTATGGCTACACCTTC.

This clone was seen only a few times. The chain couples TRBV19 to TRBJ2-1; possibly TRBD1 for D (6 bases). This CDR3 has 14 residues. Trimming stripped 4 bases from V and 4 bases from J, with 11 bases between. The germline V gene encodes CDR1 LNHDA and CDR2 SQIVND (reference sequence). The chain's CDR3 is CASSNTDRYNEQFF. CDR3 coding DNA: TGTGCCAGTAGTAACACAGACAGGTACAATGAGCAGTTCTTC. The entire variable domain, with the rest obtained from reference TRBV19 and TRBJ2-1, is as follows: DGGITQSPKYLFRKEGQNVTLSCEQNLNHDAMYWYRQDPGQGLRLIYYSQIVNDFQKGDIAEGYSVSREKKESFPLTVTSAQKNPTAFYLCASSNTDRYNEQFFGPGTRLTVL.

The rearrangement joins TRBV5-6 to TRBJ1-1; a possible D gene is TRBD1 (5 bases). This CDR3 contains 12 residues. From germline, CDR1 is SGHDT and CDR2 YYEEEE. Trimming stripped 5 bases from V and 5 bases from J, with 10 bases between. CDR3 DNA sequence: TGTGCCAGCAGTCAGGGATTTACTGAAGCTTTCTTT. Translating it yields CASSQGFTEAFF.

This clone occurred once. CDR3 DNA: TGTGCCAGCAGCTTCGGGGGAAATCAGCCCCAGCATTTT. This encodes CASSFGGNQPQHF. This sequence joins TRBV7-6 and TRBJ1-5; D might be TRBD1 (5 bases). The germline V and J ends were trimmed by 3 bases and 4 bases, with 7 bases remaining between them. The CDR3 is 13 amino acids. In germline, CDR1 is SGHVS, CDR2 FNYEAQ. The whole variable domain, filled in from reference TRBV7-6 and TRBJ1-5, reads GAGVSQSPRYKVTKRGQDVALRCDPISGHVSLYWYRQALGQGPEFLTYFNYEAQQDKSGLPNDRFSAERPEGSISTLTIQRTEQRDSAMYRCASSFGGNQPQHFGDGTRLSIL.

In its sample, this clone was seen a few times. V is TRBV27 and J is TRBJ2-1, with D possibly being TRBD1 or TRBD2 (5 bases each). CDR3 size: 11 residues. The V gene's germline CDR1 is MNHEY and CDR2 SMNVEV (reference sequence). Trimming removed 3 bases at V and 12 bases at J, with 9 bases between. The CDR3 here is CASSFPGRQFF. DNA for the CDR3: TGTGCCAGCAGTTTCCCGGGACGGCAGTTCTTC.

The chain uses TRBV6-5 and TRBJ2-7; D unresolved. Trimming removed 2 bases at V and 4 bases at J, with 9 bases between. CDR3 length equals 13 residues. Germline V gene lookup returns CDR1 MNHEY and CDR2 SVGAGI. Written as DNA, the CDR3 is TGTGCCAGCAGTTACATGGAGCTGTACGAGCAGTACTTC. Amino acids: CASSYMELYEQYF.

The gene calls are TRBV25-1 and TRBJ2-2; D is unresolved. Germline CDR1 and CDR2: MGHDK and SYGVNS. The CDR3 loop spans 14 amino acids. Between the trimmed V and J ends, which lost 4 bases and 2 bases, there was a span of 8 bases. The CDR3 coding sequence is TGTGCCAGCAGTGTAATAGCCAACACCGGGGAGCTGTTTTTT. Its translation is CASSVIANTGELFF.

This clone came up once. The chain couples TRBV18 to TRBJ2-2; 10 bases match TRBD1. J was trimmed by 6 bases and V by 3 bases; bases with no gene match: 10. CDR1 and CDR2 from the germline V gene are KGHSH and LQKENI. The CDR3 extends over 17 amino acids. The CDR3 DNA is TGTGCCAGCTCACCCACCGGGACAGGGGATGTCGCCGGGGAGCTGTTTTTT. Its translation: CASSPTGTGDVAGELFF.

V usage is TRBV4-3 and J usage is TRBJ2-1; 8 nucleotides match TRBD1. Germline assignment: CDR1 LGHNA and CDR2 YSLEER. This CDR3 spans 16 amino acids. Trimming cost V 1 base and J 8 bases; bases outside gene matches: 10. The CDR3 DNA reads as TGCGCCAGCAGCCAAGCAACTGGACAGGGTCGGCATGAGCAGTTCTTC. It codes for CASSQATGQGRHEQFF.

In DNA form, the CDR3 reads TGTGCCAGCAGCCCCACTCAGGCAGGGGTCACTGAAGCTTTCTTT. As protein: CASSPTQAGVTEAFF. V and J are TRBV7-8 and TRBJ1-1; D is possibly TRBD1 (6 bases). V shed 5 bases and J shed 4 bases, with 17 bases lying between them. The germline V gene has CDR1 SGHVS and CDR2 FQNEAQ. This CDR3 has 15 amino acids.

In its sample, this clone was seen a few times. The rearrangement uses TRBV2 and TRBJ1-2, with D tentatively TRBD1 (5 bases). CDR1 is SNHLY, CDR2 FYNNEI, per germline. The CDR3 has 13 amino acids. V lost 5 bases and J lost 2, with 9 bases in between. CDR3 DNA: TGTGCCAGCAGTCGGGACGGCAACTATGGCTACACCTTC. Residues: CASSRDGNYGYTF.

The chain has TRBV7-9 and TRBJ2-7; 10 bases match TRBD2. V gave up 4 bases and J gave up 2 bases; unmatched junction bases: 5. Per germline, CDR1 SEHNR and CDR2 FQNEAQ (reference sequence). This CDR3 is 15 amino acids long. CDR3 loop: CASSSSGSLPYEQYF. In DNA, the CDR3 is TGTGCCAGCAGCTCTAGCGGGAGTTTGCCCTACGAGCAGTACTTC.

The chain is built from TRBV7-9 and TRBJ2-2; perhaps TRBD1 as D (5 bases). The germline CDR1 and CDR2 sequences are SEHNR and FQNEAQ (reference sequence). This CDR3 comprises 16 residues. V lost 4 bases, J lost 6 bases, and 18 bases lay in between. This CDR3 reads CASSSLRQGYAGELFF. The CDR3, as DNA: TGTGCCAGCAGCTCCCTTCGGCAGGGATACGCCGGGGAGCTGTTTTTT.

The rearrangement joins TRBV11-3 to TRBJ2-3; 9 nucleotides match TRBD1. With 5 bases clipped from V and 1 base from J, the junction kept 4 bases outside the gene matches. Per germline, CDR1 SGHNT and CDR2 YENEEA. The CDR3 sequence is 15 residues long. CDR3 sequence: CASSAGTGRTDTQYF. The CDR3 DNA is TGTGCCAGCAGCGCCGGGACAGGGCGCACAGATACGCAGTATTTT.

The rearrangement joins TRBV25-1 to TRBJ2-3, with D possibly called TRBD1 or TRBD2 (6 bases each). CDR1 MGHDK and CDR2 SYGVNS come from the germline V gene. V was trimmed by 1 base and J by 3 bases, leaving 17 bases between them. There are 17 residues in the CDR3. The CDR3 sequence: CASSELKGGRWTDTQYF. Here the CDR3 DNA reads TGTGCCAGCAGTGAATTGAAGGGGGGCAGGTGGACAGATACGCAGTATTTT.

The CDR3 here is CSVQGTIYEQYF. The CDR3 nucleotides are TGCAGCGTGCAGGGTACTATATACGAGCAGTACTTC. The chain recombines TRBV29-1 with TRBJ2-7; TRBD1 is a possible D gene (5 bases). V shed 6 bases and J shed 4 bases, with 13 bases lying between them. The germline gives CDR1 SQVTM, CDR2 ANQGSEA. This CDR3 contains 12 residues.